The source of this T cell receptor beta chain is a study of blood T cell repertoires in COVID-19. The protocol was immunoSEQ multiplex PCR, while the TCRdb copy is restricted to in-frame clones and leaves out a portion. The data show 84,000 or so clones, 75% to 85% seen once. Germline V gene lookup returns CDR1 DFQATT and CDR2 SNEGSKA (reference sequence). This CDR3 is built from 11 residues. V dropped 5 bases and J dropped 8 bases, with 10 bases sitting between them. The receptor's source is a man aged 60-69 years with COVID-19, enrolled during active disease. The sequenced material came from peripheral blood. The gene calls are TRBV20-1 and TRBJ2-1; D unresolved. CDR3 in DNA: TGCAGTGCTTTCCAGCGCGATGAGCAGTTCTTC. Amino acids: CSAFQRDEQFF.